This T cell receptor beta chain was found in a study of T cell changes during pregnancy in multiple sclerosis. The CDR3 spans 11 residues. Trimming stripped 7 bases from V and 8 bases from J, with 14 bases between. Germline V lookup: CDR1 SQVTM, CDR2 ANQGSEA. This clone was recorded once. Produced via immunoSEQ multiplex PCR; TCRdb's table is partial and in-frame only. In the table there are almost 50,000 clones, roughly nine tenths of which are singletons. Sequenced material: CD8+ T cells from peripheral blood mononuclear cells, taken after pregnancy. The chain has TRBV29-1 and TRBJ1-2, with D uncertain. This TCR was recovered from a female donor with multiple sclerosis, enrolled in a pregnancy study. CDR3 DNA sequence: TGCAGCGCCCCGGGGATCTTGGGCTACACCTTC. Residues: CSAPGILGYTF. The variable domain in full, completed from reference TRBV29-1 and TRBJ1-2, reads SAVISQKPSRDICQRGTSLTIQCQVDSQVTMMFWYRQQPGQSLTLIATANQGSEATYESGFVIDKFPISRPNLTFSTLTVSNMSPEDSSIYLCSAPGILGYTFGSGTRLTVV.